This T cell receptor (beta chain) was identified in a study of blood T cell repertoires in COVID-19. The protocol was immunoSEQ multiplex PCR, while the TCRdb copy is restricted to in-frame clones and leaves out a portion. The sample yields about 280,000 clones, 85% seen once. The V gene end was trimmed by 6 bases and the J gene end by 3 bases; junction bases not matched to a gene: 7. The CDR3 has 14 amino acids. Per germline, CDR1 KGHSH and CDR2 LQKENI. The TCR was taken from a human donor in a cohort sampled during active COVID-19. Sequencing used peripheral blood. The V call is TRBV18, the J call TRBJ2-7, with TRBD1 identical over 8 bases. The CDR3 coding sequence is TGTGCCAGCTCTGACTCGACAGGGGACTACGAGCAGTACTTC. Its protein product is CASSDSTGDYEQYF.